This T cell receptor beta chain was recovered during a study of T cells in Graves' hyperthyroidism and ophthalmopathy. Findings of the study overall: With a median lead of about six months before onset, the model predicted ophthalmopathy. Peripheral blood also featured most of the thyroid clonotypes expanded above 0.001.

The V end lost 6 bases, the J end lost 0 bases, and 15 bases lay between the germline ends. CDR1 MDHEN and CDR2 SYDVKM come from the germline V gene. CDR3 length: 17 residues. In its sample, this clonotype was seen once. The antigen is not known. Regions amplified from RNA transcripts were the TCR beta CDR3 regions. Primed by the HTBI set, a first-round RT-PCR was run on the TCR CDR3. TCRdb reanalysed the multiplex PCR reads using MiXCR and keeps one entry per CDR3 protein. The data show roughly 520,000 distinct CDR3 sequences, roughly 24% seen once. At least 3 on the Clinical Activity Score was recorded for ophthalmopathy patients, who also had NOSPECS grade at least 4 and duration under 3 months. The study left out patients who had uncontrolled infection, other autoimmune disease, pregnancy or lactation.

The chain is built from TRBV28 and TRBJ2-6; D gene unclear. The TCR sequence derives from a woman aged 25-40 years with Graves' ophthalmopathy. The sequencing sample was made of blood. CDR3 residues: CASSSPAHFSGANVLTF. The CDR3 DNA reads as TGTGCCAGCAGCTCCCCAGCCCATTTCTCTGGGGCCAACGTCCTGACTTTC.